This TCR beta chain appears in the sequencing data of a study of blood T cell repertoires in COVID-19. Study details: The United States, Italy and Spain supplied acute and convalescent COVID-19 samples. The cDNA or gDNA used as material had been derived from T cells, B-cell-depleted T cells, or PBMCs.

In germline, CDR1 is WNHNN, CDR2 SYGVQD (reference sequence). This CDR3 spans 13 amino acids. The V and J ends lost 6 bases and 4 bases respectively, with 9 bases between them. In the original processing: How many nucleated cells were present was estimated from reference gene primer amplification. Only in-frame clones appear in the TCRdb table, and some are missing; sequencing was by immunoSEQ multiplex PCR. V, J and clone size are those of that table, while D and trimming were read from the DNA. The sample gives 55,000 to 65,000 clones, around 88% of which show up once; over 4% is in the top ten. V and J are TRBV10-1 and TRBJ2-2; D possibly corresponds to TRBD1 (6 bases). Sequenced sample: peripheral blood. The sequence was collected from a man between 60 and 75 years old with acute or convalescent COVID-19. CDR3 residues: CASSGQFTGELFF. CDR3 nucleotide sequence: TGCGCCAGCAGCGGACAGTTCACCGGGGAGCTGTTTTTT.